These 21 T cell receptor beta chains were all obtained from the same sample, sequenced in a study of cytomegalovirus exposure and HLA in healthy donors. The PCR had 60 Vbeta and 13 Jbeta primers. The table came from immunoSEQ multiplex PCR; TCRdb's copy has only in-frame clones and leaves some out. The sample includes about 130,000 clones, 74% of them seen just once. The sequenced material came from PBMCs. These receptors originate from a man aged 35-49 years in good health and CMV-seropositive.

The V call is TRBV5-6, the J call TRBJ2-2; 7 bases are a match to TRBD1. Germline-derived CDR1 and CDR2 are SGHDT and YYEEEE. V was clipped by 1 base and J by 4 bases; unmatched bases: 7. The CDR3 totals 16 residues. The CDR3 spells CASSLPQGEGTGELFF. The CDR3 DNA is TGTGCCAGCAGCTTGCCCCAGGGGGAAGGCACCGGGGAGCTGTTTTTT. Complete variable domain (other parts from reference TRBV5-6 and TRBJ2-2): DAGVTQSPTHLIKTRGQQVTLRCSPKSGHDTVSWYQQALGQGPQFIFQYYEEEERQRGNFPDRFSGHQFPNYSSELNVNALLLGDSALYLCASSLPQGEGTGELFFGEGSRLTVL.

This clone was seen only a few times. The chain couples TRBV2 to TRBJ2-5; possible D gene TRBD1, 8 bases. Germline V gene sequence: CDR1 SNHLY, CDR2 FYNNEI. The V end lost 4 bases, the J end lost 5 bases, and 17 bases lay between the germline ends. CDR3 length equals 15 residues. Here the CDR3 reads CASSGAGQGGETQYF. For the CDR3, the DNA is TGTGCCAGCAGTGGAGCCGGACAGGGAGGGGAGACCCAGTACTTC.

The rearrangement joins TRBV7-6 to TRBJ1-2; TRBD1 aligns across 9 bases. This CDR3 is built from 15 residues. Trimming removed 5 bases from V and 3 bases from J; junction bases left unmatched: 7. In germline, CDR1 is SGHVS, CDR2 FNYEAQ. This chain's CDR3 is CASSRSGDRDYGYTF. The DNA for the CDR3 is TGTGCCAGCAGCCGCTCGGGGGACAGGGACTATGGCTACACCTTC.

CDR3 region: CASSVLQGAGSPLHF. The CDR3 region has the DNA TGTGCCAGCAGTGTATTACAGGGGGCCGGTTCACCCCTCCACTTT. The chain recombines TRBV27 with TRBJ1-6; 9 positions match TRBD1. Germline V gene data show CDR1 as MNHEY and CDR2 as SMNVEV (reference sequence). V lost 5 bases and J lost 9; bases outside the gene matches: 8. This CDR3 has 15 residues.

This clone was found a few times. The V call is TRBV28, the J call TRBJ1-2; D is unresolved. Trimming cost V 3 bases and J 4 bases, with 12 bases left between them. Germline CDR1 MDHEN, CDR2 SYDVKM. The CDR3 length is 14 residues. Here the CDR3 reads CASSLGGYVYGYTF. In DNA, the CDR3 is TGTGCCAGCAGTTTGGGAGGGTATGTCTATGGCTACACCTTC.

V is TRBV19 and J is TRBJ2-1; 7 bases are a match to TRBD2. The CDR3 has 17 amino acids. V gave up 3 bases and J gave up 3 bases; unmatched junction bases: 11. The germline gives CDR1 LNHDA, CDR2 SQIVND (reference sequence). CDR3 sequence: CASSIGRFGGSYNEQFF. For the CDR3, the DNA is TGTGCCAGTAGTATCGGACGGTTCGGCGGGAGCTACAATGAGCAGTTCTTC. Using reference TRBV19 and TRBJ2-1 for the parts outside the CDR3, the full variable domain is DGGITQSPKYLFRKEGQNVTLSCEQNLNHDAMYWYRQDPGQGLRLIYYSQIVNDFQKGDIAEGYSVSREKKESFPLTVTSAQKNPTAFYLCASSIGRFGGSYNEQFFGPGTRLTVL.

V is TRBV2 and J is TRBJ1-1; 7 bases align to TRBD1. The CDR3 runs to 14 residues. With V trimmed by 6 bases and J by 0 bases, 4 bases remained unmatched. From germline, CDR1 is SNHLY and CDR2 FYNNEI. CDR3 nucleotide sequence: TGTGCCAGCAGGGGGGGACAGTTGAACACTGAAGCTTTCTTT. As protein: CASRGGQLNTEAFF. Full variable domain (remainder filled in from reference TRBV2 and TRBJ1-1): EPEVTQTPSHQVTQMGQEVILRCVPISNHLYFYWYRQILGQKVEFLVSFYNNEISEKSEIFDDQFSVERPDGSNFTLKIRSTKLEDSAMYFCASRGGQLNTEAFFGQGTRLTVV.

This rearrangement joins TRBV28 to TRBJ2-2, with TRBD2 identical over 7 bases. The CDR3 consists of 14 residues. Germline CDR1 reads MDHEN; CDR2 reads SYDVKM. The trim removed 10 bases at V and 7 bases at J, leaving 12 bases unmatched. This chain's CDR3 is CAIIGAGAGGELFF. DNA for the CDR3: TGTGCCATCATTGGGGCGGGAGCAGGCGGGGAGCTGTTTTTT. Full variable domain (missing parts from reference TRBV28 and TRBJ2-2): DVKVTQSSRYLVKRTGEKVFLECVQDMDHENMFWYRQDPGLGLRLIYFSYDVKMKEKGDIPEGYSVSREKKERFSLILESASTNQTSMYLCAIIGAGAGGELFFGEGSRLTVL.

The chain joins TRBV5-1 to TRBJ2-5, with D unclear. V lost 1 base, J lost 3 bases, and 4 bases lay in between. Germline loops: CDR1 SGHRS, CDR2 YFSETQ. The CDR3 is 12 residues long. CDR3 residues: CASSLTEETQYF. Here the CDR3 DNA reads TGCGCCAGCAGCTTGACGGAAGAGACCCAGTACTTC.

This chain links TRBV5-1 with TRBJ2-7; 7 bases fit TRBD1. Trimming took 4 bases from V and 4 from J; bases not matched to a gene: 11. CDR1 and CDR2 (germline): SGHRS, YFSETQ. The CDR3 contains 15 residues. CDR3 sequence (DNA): TGCGCCAGCAGCCCCCTACAGGGGCAGGTGTACGAGCAGTACTTC. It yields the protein CASSPLQGQVYEQYF.

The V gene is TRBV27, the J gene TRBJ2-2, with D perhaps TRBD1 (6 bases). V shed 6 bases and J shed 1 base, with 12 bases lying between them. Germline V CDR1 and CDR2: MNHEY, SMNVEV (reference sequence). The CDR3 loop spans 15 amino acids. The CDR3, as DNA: TGTGCCAGCAGGCGGACAGTGATGAACACCGGGGAGCTGTTTTTT. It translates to CASRRTVMNTGELFF.

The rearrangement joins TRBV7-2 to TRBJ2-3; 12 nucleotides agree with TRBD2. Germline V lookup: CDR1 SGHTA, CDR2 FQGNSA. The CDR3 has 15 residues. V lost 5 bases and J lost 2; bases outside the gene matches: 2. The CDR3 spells CASSRLAGDTDTQYF. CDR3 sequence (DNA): TGTGCCAGCAGCCGACTAGCGGGAGACACAGATACGCAGTATTTT.

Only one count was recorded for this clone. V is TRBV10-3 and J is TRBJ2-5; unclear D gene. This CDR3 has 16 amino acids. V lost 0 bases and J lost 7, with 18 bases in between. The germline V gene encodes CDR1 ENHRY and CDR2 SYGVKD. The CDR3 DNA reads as TGTGCCATCAGTGAGTCGATCTCTAGTGGAGAAAGGACCCAGTACTTC. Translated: CAISESISSGERTQYF.

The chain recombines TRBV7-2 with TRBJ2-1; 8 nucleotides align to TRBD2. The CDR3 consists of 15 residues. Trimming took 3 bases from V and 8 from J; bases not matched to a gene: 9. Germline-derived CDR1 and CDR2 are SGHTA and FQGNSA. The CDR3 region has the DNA TGTGCCAGCAGCTTTACTAGCGGAGGGTGGGATGAGCAGTTCTTC. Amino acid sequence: CASSFTSGGWDEQFF.

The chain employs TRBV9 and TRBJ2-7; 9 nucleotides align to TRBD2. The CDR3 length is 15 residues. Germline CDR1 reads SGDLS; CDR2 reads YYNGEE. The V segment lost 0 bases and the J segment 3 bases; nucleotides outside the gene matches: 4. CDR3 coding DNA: TGTGCCAGCAGCGTAGGACTAGCGGAAGTCTACGAGCAGTACTTC. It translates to CASSVGLAEVYEQYF.

The chain's CDR3 is CSAISTGGPNEQYF. The CDR3 region has the DNA TGCAGCGCGATCTCGACAGGGGGCCCGAACGAGCAGTACTTC. V usage is TRBV29-1 and J usage is TRBJ2-7, with 10 bases that match TRBD1. This CDR3 contains 14 residues. With V trimmed by 7 bases and J by 5 bases, 11 bases remained unmatched. The germline V gene encodes CDR1 SQVTM and CDR2 ANQGSEA.

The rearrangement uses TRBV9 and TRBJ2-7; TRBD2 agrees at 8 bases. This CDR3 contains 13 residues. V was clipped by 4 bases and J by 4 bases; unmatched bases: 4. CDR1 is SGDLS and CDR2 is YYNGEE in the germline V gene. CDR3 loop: CASSTTSEYEQYF. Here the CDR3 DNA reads TGTGCCAGCAGCACGACTAGCGAATACGAGCAGTACTTC.

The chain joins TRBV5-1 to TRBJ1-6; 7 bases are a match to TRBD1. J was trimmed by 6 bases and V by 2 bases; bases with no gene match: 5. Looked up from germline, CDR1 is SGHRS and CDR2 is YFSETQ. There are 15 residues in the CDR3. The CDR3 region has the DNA TGCGCCAGCAGCTTCGAAGGGACAGCTAATTCACCCCTCCACTTT. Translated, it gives CASSFEGTANSPLHF.

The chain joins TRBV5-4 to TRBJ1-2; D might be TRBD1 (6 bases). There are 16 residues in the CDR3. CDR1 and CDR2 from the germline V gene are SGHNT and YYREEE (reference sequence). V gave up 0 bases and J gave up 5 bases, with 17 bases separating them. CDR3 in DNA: TGTGCCAGCAGCTTGGACTCTATGGGGGCCAGGTATGGCTACACCTTC. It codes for CASSLDSMGARYGYTF.

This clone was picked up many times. CDR3 nucleotide sequence: TGTGCCAGCAGTTTATCGAGAGGCCGGAACACTGAAGCTTTCTTT. Its protein product is CASSLSRGRNTEAFF. This sequence joins TRBV28 and TRBJ1-1, with D unclear. V was clipped by 1 base and J by 1 base, with 10 bases between them. The CDR3 has 15 residues. Germline lookup yields CDR1 MDHEN and CDR2 SYDVKM.

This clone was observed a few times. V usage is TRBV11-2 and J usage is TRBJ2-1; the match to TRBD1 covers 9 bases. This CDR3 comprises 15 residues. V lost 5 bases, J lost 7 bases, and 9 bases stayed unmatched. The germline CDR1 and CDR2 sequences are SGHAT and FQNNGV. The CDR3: CASSPSQTGGNEQFF. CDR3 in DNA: TGTGCCAGCAGCCCATCCCAGACAGGGGGGAATGAGCAGTTCTTC.